The T cell receptor beta chain under discussion was sequenced for a study of lymphopenia after photon versus proton radiotherapy. Study-level points and caveats: Post-nadir TCR diversity decline inversely tracked overall survival among those who died.

The protocol was immunoSEQ multiplex PCR, while the TCRdb copy is restricted to in-frame clones and leaves out a portion. Here the sample spans 68,000 or so clones, roughly 93% being singletons. From germline, CDR1 is LGHNA and CDR2 YSLEER. This CDR3 has 15 residues. The V gene lost 1 base and the J gene lost 4 bases, with 13 bases spanning the gap. On this clone: Its specificity is not known.

The chain employs TRBV4-3 and TRBJ1-2; D is uncertain. Source: peripheral blood, taken from a patient treated with photon-based radiotherapy. This sequence originates from a woman aged 65 to 85 with pancreatic cancer. CDR3 sequence reads: CASSQALNAPYGYTF. The CDR3 nucleotides are TGCGCCAGCAGCCAAGCCCTCAACGCCCCCTATGGCTACACCTTC.